One sample yielded the 15 T cell receptor beta chains listed below, sequenced in a study of beta chain features in type 1 diabetes (dated by TCRdb to 2016 to 2018). The library was built by means of the immunoSEQ multiplex PCR assay. The entire isolated RNA was reverse transcribed using the High Capacity cDNA Reverse Transcription Kit, and thus expressed TCRB transcripts were sequenced. In TCRdb, the immuneACCESS table is reduced to in-frame sequences with V and J assigned. These tables do not hold every clone; where another copy was compared, an unresolved V gene accounts for under half, and the others remain unexplained. The sample includes fewer than 400,000 clones, with around 7.6% observed a single time. The ten biggest clones cover roughly 0.44% of the sample. What was sequenced was central memory CD4+ T cells from blood. The receptors originated from a woman under 30 in good health.

This clone has only a few counts. The J gene is TRBJ2-1, the V gene TRBV11-1; D might be TRBD1 or TRBD2, each matching 6 bases. The V end lost 6 bases, the J end lost 4 bases, and 13 bases lay between the germline ends. CDR1 SGHAT and CDR2 FQDESV come from the germline V gene (reference sequence). The CDR3 totals 14 residues. CDR3 coding DNA: TGTGCCAGCAGTCCCGGGGGCATATACAATGAGCAGTTCTTC. It codes for CASSPGGIYNEQFF.

This chain joins TRBV18 and TRBJ2-7; 9 bases are a match to TRBD1. Germline V gene sequence: CDR1 KGHSH, CDR2 LQKENI. The CDR3 is 16 amino acids. The ends lost 5 bases at V and 5 bases at J; junction bases unmatched: 13. The CDR3 is CASSAPTGQGMNEQYF. The DNA for the CDR3 is TGTGCCAGCTCAGCTCCTACCGGACAGGGGATGAACGAGCAGTACTTC.

This clone was seen only a few times. V is TRBV11-2 and J is TRBJ2-3, with a possible D match to TRBD2 (6 bases). Trimming pared 1 base from V and 6 bases from J, leaving 14 bases between. CDR3 length equals 15 residues. Germline V gene sequence: CDR1 SGHAT, CDR2 FQNNGV. CDR3 sequence (DNA): TGTGCCAGCAGCTTAGGACTAGTAGTGGATGATACGCAGTATTTT. Translation: CASSLGLVVDDTQYF. Using reference TRBV11-2 and TRBJ2-3 for the parts outside the CDR3, the full variable domain is EAGVAQSPRYKIIEKRQSVAFWCNPISGHATLYWYQQILGQGPKLLIQFQNNGVVDDSQLPKDRFSAERLKGVDSTLKIQPAKLEDSAVYLCASSLGLVVDDTQYFGPGTRLTVL.

This clone was counted only a few times. The chain is built from TRBV9 and TRBJ2-3; 7 bases are a match to TRBD2. V shed 7 bases and J 0 bases; nucleotides not matched to a gene: 8. Per germline, CDR1 SGDLS and CDR2 YYNGEE. The CDR3 length is 15 residues. The CDR3 DNA follows: TGTGCCAGCCGGCCAGCGGGGACTAGCACAGATACGCAGTATTTT. This gives the protein CASRPAGTSTDTQYF. Full variable domain (remainder filled in from reference TRBV9 and TRBJ2-3): DSGVTQTPKHLITATGQRVTLRCSPRSGDLSVYWYQQSLDQGLQFLIQYYNGEERAKGNILERFSAQQFPDLHSELNLSSLELGDSALYFCASRPAGTSTDTQYFGPGTRLTVL.

This clone has a count of ten or more. V and J are TRBV4-3 and TRBJ2-7; the D gene is possibly TRBD1 (5 bases). CDR3 length equals 18 residues. Trimming removed 0 bases at V and 4 bases at J, with 22 bases between. The germline CDR1 and CDR2 sequences are LGHNA and YSLEER. In DNA, the CDR3 is TGCGCCAGCAGCCAAGATGTGAACAGGCCAGGGCTTGTATACGAGCAGTACTTC. This sequence encodes CASSQDVNRPGLVYEQYF.

This clone appeared many times. This specimen includes other DNA sequences encoding the same CDR3. V usage is TRBV7-2 and J usage is TRBJ1-5, with D unresolved. Trimming took 5 bases from V and 0 from J, leaving 8 bases between them. The germline gives CDR1 SGHTA, CDR2 FQGNSA. The CDR3 is made up of 14 amino acids. CDR3 amino acids: CASSQTPSNQPQHF. In DNA, the CDR3 is TGTGCCAGCAGCCAAACACCTAGCAATCAGCCCCAGCATTTT.

The gene calls are TRBV2 and TRBJ2-3; D possibly uses TRBD1 or TRBD2 (5 bases each). Germline V gene lookup returns CDR1 SNHLY and CDR2 FYNNEI. The CDR3 consists of 15 residues. Deletions cut 7 bases from V and 2 bases from J, with 16 bases between. In DNA form, the CDR3 reads TGTGCCAGCACAAAGGTCGGGACGTTCACAGATACGCAGTATTTT. Protein product: CASTKVGTFTDTQYF. Drawing the rest from reference TRBV2 and TRBJ2-3, the complete variable domain is EPEVTQTPSHQVTQMGQEVILRCVPISNHLYFYWYRQILGQKVEFLVSFYNNEISEKSEIFDDQFSVERPDGSNFTLKIRSTKLEDSAMYFCASTKVGTFTDTQYFGPGTRLTVL.

V and J are TRBV27 and TRBJ2-1; 10 bases align to TRBD2. The CDR3 loop spans 16 amino acids. The germline V gene has CDR1 MNHEY and CDR2 SMNVEV (reference sequence). V lost 3 bases and J lost 6; bases outside the gene matches: 8. The DNA for the CDR3 is TGTGCCAGCAGTTTTATCCGGACTAGCGGCTTCAATGAGCAGTTCTTC. As protein: CASSFIRTSGFNEQFF.

The CDR3 nucleotides are TGTGCCAGCAGCTCACATTCCGGGACAGGGGAGGATGAAGCTTTCTTT. The encoded protein is CASSSHSGTGEDEAFF. The chain couples TRBV5-5 to TRBJ1-1; TRBD1 aligns across 10 bases. Germline V CDR1 and CDR2: SGHKS, YYEKEE (reference sequence). With V trimmed by 3 bases and J by 7 bases, 12 bases remained unmatched. This CDR3 comprises 16 residues.

This sequence joins TRBV7-2 and TRBJ2-5, with 8 bases matching TRBD2. Germline values: CDR1 SGHTA, CDR2 FQGNSA. With V trimmed by 5 bases and J by 3 bases, 5 bases remained unmatched. CDR3 length equals 14 residues. DNA for the CDR3: TGTGCCAGCAGCCAACCGACTAGCGAAGAGACCCAGTACTTC. Translating gives CASSQPTSEETQYF.

This chain joins TRBV29-1 and TRBJ2-7; 8 nucleotides align to TRBD1. The J segment lost 4 bases and the V segment lost 7 bases, leaving 6 bases of the junction unmatched. This CDR3 spans 12 amino acids. CDR1 is SQVTM, CDR2 ANQGSEA, per germline. This CDR3 reads CSARDRGYEQYF. The CDR3 nucleotides read TGCAGCGCCCGAGACAGGGGATACGAGCAGTACTTC.

The chain employs TRBV28 and TRBJ2-7; the D gene is possibly TRBD2 (6 bases). The V gene lost 2 bases and the J gene lost 0 bases, with 11 bases spanning the gap. Germline V gene lookup returns CDR1 MDHEN and CDR2 SYDVKM. The CDR3 is 15 residues long. CDR3 sequence (DNA): TGTGCCAGCAGTTTAGCCCGGGGGTCCTCCTACGAGCAGTACTTC. Amino acid sequence: CASSLARGSSYEQYF.

This clone turned up a few times. The V and J genes are TRBV4-2 and TRBJ2-2; D is ambiguous. The V end was cut by 0 bases, the J end by 7 bases, with 12 bases between. Germline lookup yields CDR1 LGHNA and CDR2 YNFKEQ. CDR3 length equals 15 residues. CDR3 region: CASSQDATVVGELFF. CDR3 DNA: TGTGCCAGCAGCCAAGACGCAACGGTGGTCGGGGAGCTGTTTTTT.

This clone has more than one count but fewer than ten. The chain recombines TRBV5-5 with TRBJ2-7, with D hard to call. The germline gives CDR1 SGHKS, CDR2 YYEKEE (reference sequence). Trimming cost V 0 bases and J 0 bases, with 4 bases left between them. The CDR3 runs to 13 residues. CDR3 DNA sequence: TGTGCCAGCAGCTTGGGCGCCTCCTACGAGCAGTACTTC. Protein product: CASSLGASYEQYF.

The chain joins TRBV7-2 to TRBJ2-1; no clear D. Looked up from germline, CDR1 is SGHTA and CDR2 is FQGNSA. Trimming removed 1 base from V and 8 bases from J, with 6 bases in between. This CDR3 is 12 amino acids long. CDR3 DNA: TGTGCCAGCAGCTTAGTAGGCTATGAGCAGTTCTTC. It yields the protein CASSLVGYEQFF. The full variable domain, in which reference TRBV7-2 and TRBJ2-1 provide the parts outside the CDR3, is GAGVSQSPSNKVTEKGKDVELRCDPISGHTALYWYRQSLGQGLEFLIYFQGNSAPDKSGLPSDRFSAERTGGSVSTLTIQRTQQEDSAVYLCASSLVGYEQFFGPGTRLTVL.